The rows below give T cell receptor beta chains drawn from one sample of a study of T cells in Graves' hyperthyroidism and ophthalmopathy. TCRdb re-called the multiplex PCR reads through MiXCR, storing one row per CDR3 protein. The table shows around 600,000 distinct CDR3 sequences, with approximately 14% occurring only once. Sequenced sample: blood. Receptors were obtained from a woman aged 50 to 65 with Graves' ophthalmopathy. CDR3s include the opening cysteine and the closing phenylalanine or tryptophan. The order of the fields is D gene, J gene, V gene, clone size, CDR3 length, CDR3 protein, CDR3 DNA. D genes are given only for firm matches. Rows give clone size only sometimes, using once, few, many, or a class for an expanded clone.

- | TRBJ2-2 | TRBV25-1 | - | 14 | CASSSTAGSGELFF | TGTGCCAGCAGTTCCACGGCGGGGTCCGGGGAGCTGTTTTTT
TRBD1 | TRBJ1-2 | TRBV7-2 | many | 13 | CASSWDREGGYTF | TGTGCCAGCAGCTGGGACAGGGAAGGTGGCTACACCTTC
- | TRBJ2-5 | TRBV28 | few | 13 | CASSLMDQETQYF | TGTGCCAGCAGTTTAATGGATCAAGAGACCCAGTACTTC
- | TRBJ2-5 | TRBV6-2/TRBV6-3 | - | 18 | CASSYSKSTGALQETQYF | TGTGCCAGCAGTTACTCGAAATCAACGGGAGCCCTCCAAGAGACCCAGTACTTC
- | TRBJ1-4 | TRBV28 | - | 14 | CASSQGPTNEKLFF | TGTGCCAGCAGTCAGGGACCAACTAATGAAAAACTGTTTTTT
TRBD1 | TRBJ2-7 | TRBV7-9 | many | 13 | CASSPTGQDEQYF | TGTGCCAGCAGCCCCACCGGACAGGACGAGCAGTACTTC
TRBD1 | TRBJ1-6 | TRBV4-1 | few | 15 | CASSQEGQPNSPLHF | TGCGCCAGCAGCCAAGAGGGACAGCCGAATTCACCCCTCCACTTT
TRBD1 | TRBJ1-2 | TRBV19 | few | 12 | CASTLTGVGYTF | TGTGCCAGTACCCTGACAGGGGTAGGCTACACCTTC
TRBD2 | TRBJ2-7 | TRBV27 | - | 17 | CASSFGTTSGRAYEQYF | TGTGCCAGCAGTTTCGGCACCACTAGCGGGAGGGCCTACGAGCAGTACTTC
- | TRBJ2-7 | TRBV29-1 | few | 14 | CSVGPGTATYEQYF | TGCAGCGTGGGGCCCGGGACGGCCACCTACGAGCAGTACTTC
TRBD2 | TRBJ2-1 | TRBV30 | many | 14 | CAWSGGSSYNEQFF | TGTGCCTGGTCGGGGGGGAGCTCCTACAATGAGCAGTTCTTC
TRBD1 | TRBJ1-2 | TRBV5-5 | many | 15 | CASSLGDRVVYGYTF | TGTGCCAGCAGCTTGGGGGACAGGGTCGTCTATGGCTACACCTTC
- | TRBJ1-3 | TRBV9 | - | 15 | CASSVGRISGNTIYF | TGTGCCAGCAGCGTTGGGAGGATTTCTGGAAACACCATATATTTT
TRBD2 | TRBJ2-5 | TRBV20-1 | - | 15 | CSARGGLAGAETQYF | TGCAGTGCTAGAGGAGGACTAGCGGGAGCGGAGACCCAGTACTTC
TRBD2 | TRBJ2-7 | TRBV28 | many | 16 | CASSHALSGSSYEQYF | TGTGCCAGCAGTCACGCCCTTAGCGGGAGTAGCTACGAGCAGTACTTC
TRBD2 | TRBJ2-7 | TRBV14 | many | 16 | CASSPRTSGRSHEQYF | TGTGCCAGCAGCCCACGGACTAGCGGAAGATCTCACGAGCAGTACTTC
TRBD1 | TRBJ2-7 | TRBV7-2 | - | 14 | CASSGRTGGHEQYF | TGTGCCAGCAGCGGCAGGACAGGGGGCCACGAGCAGTACTTC
TRBD1 | TRBJ2-1 | TRBV5-4 | - | 15 | CASSSDPQGDNEQFF | TGTGCCAGCAGCTCCGACCCGCAGGGGGACAATGAGCAGTTCTTC
- | TRBJ1-1 | TRBV5-1 | - | 13 | CASGQEVNTEAFF | TGCGCCAGCGGCCAAGAAGTGAACACTGAAGCTTTCTTT
- | TRBJ2-3 | TRBV9 | many | 15 | CASSLSLTATDTQYF | TGTGCCAGCAGCCTCTCCTTGACAGCCACAGATACGCAGTATTTT
TRBD1 | TRBJ1-3 | TRBV6-5 | - | 14 | CASSYQGAGNTIYF | TGTGCCAGCAGTTACCAGGGGGCTGGAAACACCATATATTTT
- | TRBJ2-5 | TRBV12-5 | - | 16 | CASGLKLSSEQETQYF | TGTGCTAGTGGTTTAAAATTGTCTAGCGAACAAGAGACCCAGTACTTC
TRBD1 | TRBJ2-1 | TRBV28 | - | 16 | CASSGYGQGVNNEQFF | TGTGCCAGCAGTGGATACGGACAGGGCGTCAACAATGAGCAGTTCTTC
TRBD1 | TRBJ2-1 | TRBV9 | - | 17 | CASSVTETGGNYNEQFF | TGTGCCAGCAGCGTGACTGAGACAGGGGGCAACTACAATGAGCAGTTCTTC
- | TRBJ2-7 | TRBV6-1 | many | 14 | CASGPIESPYEQYF | TGTGCCAGCGGGCCCATTGAGAGCCCCTACGAGCAGTACTTC
TRBD2 | TRBJ2-7 | TRBV7-2 | many | 14 | CASRPGLANNEQYF | TGTGCCAGCAGACCGGGACTAGCCAACAACGAGCAGTACTTC
- | TRBJ1-1 | TRBV5-1 | many | 12 | CASSLMDTEAFF | TGCGCCAGCAGCCTTATGGACACTGAAGCTTTCTTT
TRBD2 | TRBJ2-4 | TRBV7-8 | many | 13 | CASSLGEGYIQYF | TGTGCCAGCAGCTTAGGGGAGGGTTACATTCAGTACTTC